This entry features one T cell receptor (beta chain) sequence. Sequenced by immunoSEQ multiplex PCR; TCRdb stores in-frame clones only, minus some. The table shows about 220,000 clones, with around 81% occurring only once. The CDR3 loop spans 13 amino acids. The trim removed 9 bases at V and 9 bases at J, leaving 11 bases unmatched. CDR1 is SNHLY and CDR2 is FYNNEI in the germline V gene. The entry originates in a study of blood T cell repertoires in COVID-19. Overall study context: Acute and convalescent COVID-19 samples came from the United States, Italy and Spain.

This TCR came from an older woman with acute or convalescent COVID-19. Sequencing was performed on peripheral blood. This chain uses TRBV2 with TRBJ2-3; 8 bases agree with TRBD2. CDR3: CASGLADRLTQYF. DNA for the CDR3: TGTGCCAGTGGACTAGCCGATCGGTTGACGCAGTATTTT. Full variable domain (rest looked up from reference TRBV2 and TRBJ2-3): EPEVTQTPSHQVTQMGQEVILRCVPISNHLYFYWYRQILGQKVEFLVSFYNNEISEKSEIFDDQFSVERPDGSNFTLKIRSTKLEDSAMYFCASGLADRLTQYFGPGTRLTVL.